The clone carrying this T cell receptor (beta chain) was recorded many times. One end of the junction does not line up with germline, which may come from a read error. These data belong to a study of regulatory T cells in long-lasting Graves disease. Time point indicated: newly diagnosed GD, antithyroid drugs for less than 3 months. RNA extracted from PBMCs served as the sequencing template. Researchers made TCR beta libraries by using iRepertoire HTBI primers and running Arm-PCR on CDR3 regions. TCRdb itself ran the multiplex PCR reads through MiXCR, one entry per CDR3 protein. This sample has 520,000 or so distinct CDR3 sequences, with about 12% found just once. CDR3 length: 12 amino acids. From germline, CDR1 is SEHNR and CDR2 FQNEAQ (reference sequence). These data also featured in a second study, about T cells in Graves' hyperthyroidism and ophthalmopathy.

This material consisted of peripheral blood mononuclear cells (PBMCs), taken at new diagnosis, from a patient treated with antithyroid drugs. V gene TRBV7-9 combines with J gene TRBJ1-5; no clear D gene. This receptor was identified in a woman under 40 with Graves disease. The CDR3 DNA is TGTGCCAGCAGTTTAGGCGGTCAGCCCCAGCATTTT. Its protein product is CASSLGGQPQHF.